The rows below give T cell receptor beta chains drawn from one sample of a study of CD8+CD57+ T cells in acquired aplastic anemia. TCRdb re-called the reads through MiXCR, storing one row per CDR3 protein. The sample has about 270,000 distinct CDR3 sequences, approximately 55% seen once. The sample was sorted CD4+, CD8+, or CD8+CD57+ T cells (not recorded which) from PBMCs. These receptors originate from a human donor with severe aplastic anemia or a healthy control (not recorded which). The CDR3 runs from the conserved cysteine through the conserved F or W.

j_gene | v_gene | CDR3aa
TRBJ1-2 | TRBV12-3/TRBV12-4 | CASSTGTGKGYTF
TRBJ2-1 | TRBV20-1 | CSASVGAKSYNEQFF
TRBJ1-2 | TRBV20-1 | CSSRGTDGYTF
TRBJ2-5 | TRBV7-2 | CASSYTGSETQYF
TRBJ1-3 | TRBV6-7 | CASGRDRDFGNTIYF
TRBJ2-7 | TRBV7-2 | CASSLLVREQYF
TRBJ2-7 | TRBV9 | CASSVRGRPSYEQYF
TRBJ1-2 | TRBV9 | CASSGQSYGYTF
TRBJ1-2 | TRBV7-2 | CASSLGTANSGYTF
TRBJ2-3 | TRBV7-9 | CASSFGAGGSTDTQYF
TRBJ1-2 | TRBV6-1 | CASSLWGESGYTF
TRBJ1-2 | TRBV2 | CASSLGGNGYTF
TRBJ2-5 | TRBV9 | CASSASGGQGETQYF
TRBJ2-7 | TRBV5-6 | CASSSGMGEQYF
TRBJ1-1 | TRBV6-1 | CATSRQARRAFF
TRBJ2-3 | TRBV29-1 | CSVVGVRGGPQYF
TRBJ1-2 | TRBV29-1 | CSVLHGGYTF
TRBJ1-2 | TRBV20-1 | CSARWQGASYGYTF
TRBJ2-6 | TRBV7-9 | CASSLAGGSGANVLTF
TRBJ1-1 | TRBV15 | CATSIDRGNTEAFF
TRBJ2-7 | TRBV9 | CASSPRGGIEQYF
TRBJ2-7 | TRBV20-1 | CSARAGRALDEQYF
TRBJ2-2 | TRBV6-2/TRBV6-3 | CASRPTLAGGLWTGELFF
TRBJ2-7 | TRBV5-1 | CASSLAEVGNEQYF
TRBJ2-1 | TRBV24-1 | CATSVRGQGYNEQFF
TRBJ1-2 | TRBV5-1 | CASSPDGFYGYTF
TRBJ1-2 | TRBV29-1 | CSVEGQASYGYTF
TRBJ1-2 | TRBV5-1 | CASSLMPSDYGYTF
TRBJ1-3 | TRBV30 | CAWSVLRRTNSGNTIYF
TRBJ2-1 | TRBV7-2 | CASSRASAGNEQFF
TRBJ1-4 | TRBV6-5 | CASSYSQGSNEKLFF
TRBJ1-2 | TRBV2 | CASNSDDYGYTF
TRBJ2-1 | TRBV7-9 | CASSLRDNSYNEQFF
TRBJ1-4 | TRBV6-6 | CASSTINLRRLNEKLFF
TRBJ2-7 | TRBV24-1 | CATREAGTPSYEQYF
TRBJ2-3 | TRBV9 | CASSVGGGATDTQYF
TRBJ2-5 | TRBV24-1 | CATSGGAWETQYF
TRBJ1-5 | TRBV20-1 | CSALSGGGNQPQHF
TRBJ2-2 | TRBV7-7 | CASSQRTGELFF
TRBJ1-5 | TRBV7-9 | CASSSGQTDQPQHF
TRBJ2-7 | TRBV10-3 | CAISESADGGEQYF
TRBJ2-1 | TRBV12-3/TRBV12-4 | CASSPPGSSYNEQFF
TRBJ2-7 | TRBV29-1 | CSVEVAGGNYEQYF
TRBJ2-2 | TRBV12-3/TRBV12-4 | CASSFRDRELFF
TRBJ2-3 | TRBV20-1 | CSARVASGVMDTQYF
TRBJ1-5 | TRBV2 | CASSEASGGTGNQPQHF
TRBJ2-2 | TRBV9 | CASSPFRELFF
TRBJ1-1 | TRBV7-9 | CASSLAHLGNTEAFF
TRBJ2-7 | TRBV6-5 | CASSYRGGNGYEQYF
TRBJ2-6 | TRBV19 | CASSIRGRDSGANVLTF
TRBJ1-4 | TRBV7-9 | CASSFSTGFNEKLFF
TRBJ2-1 | TRBV12-3/TRBV12-4 | CASSFSTARGDEQFF
TRBJ1-1 | TRBV5-8 | CASSLAEFFEAFF